This TCR beta chain was captured in a study of identical twins. This clonotype appeared a few times. Its antigen is undetermined. MiXCR, applied by TCRdb to the 5' RACE reads, yields one record per CDR3 protein. The sample holds approximately 690,000 distinct CDR3 sequences; 6.1% are singletons and the top ten take roughly 1.6%. Findings of the study overall: Some out-of-frame alpha sequences were shared by twins, and these showed excess low generation probability. Because invariant MAIT and iNKT cells could be present, zero-insertion analyses could be partly confounded. In monozygotic twins, models underestimated the sharing of out-of-frame TCR alpha. High-abundance cord blood beta clonotypes had fewer insertions; memory repertoires showed none.

The V end lost 7 bases, the J end lost 0 bases, and 19 bases lay between the germline ends. CDR1 is MNHNS and CDR2 is SASEGT in the germline V gene. This CDR3 is built from 18 residues. This rearrangement joins TRBV6-1 to TRBJ2-6; weak D call: TRBD2 (6 bases). Sequencing used naive T cells sorted from blood. The TCR originated in a man between 18 and 29 years old in good health. CDR3 in DNA: TGTGCCAGCACCCTTGGACTAAGGTTCACCTCTGGGGCCAACGTCCTGACTTTC. Protein sequence: CASTLGLRFTSGANVLTF.